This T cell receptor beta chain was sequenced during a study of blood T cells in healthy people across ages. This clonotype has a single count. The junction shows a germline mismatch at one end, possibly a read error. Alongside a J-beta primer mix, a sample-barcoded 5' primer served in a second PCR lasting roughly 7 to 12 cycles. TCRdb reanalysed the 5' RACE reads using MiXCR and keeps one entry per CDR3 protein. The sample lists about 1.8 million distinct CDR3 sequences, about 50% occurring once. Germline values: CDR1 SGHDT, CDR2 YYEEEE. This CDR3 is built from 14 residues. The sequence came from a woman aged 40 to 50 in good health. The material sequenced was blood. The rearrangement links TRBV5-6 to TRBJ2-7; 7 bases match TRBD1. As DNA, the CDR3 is TGTGCCATCAGCTTTGGGGACAGTTCCTACGAGCAGTACTTC. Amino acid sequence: CAISFGDSSYEQYF.